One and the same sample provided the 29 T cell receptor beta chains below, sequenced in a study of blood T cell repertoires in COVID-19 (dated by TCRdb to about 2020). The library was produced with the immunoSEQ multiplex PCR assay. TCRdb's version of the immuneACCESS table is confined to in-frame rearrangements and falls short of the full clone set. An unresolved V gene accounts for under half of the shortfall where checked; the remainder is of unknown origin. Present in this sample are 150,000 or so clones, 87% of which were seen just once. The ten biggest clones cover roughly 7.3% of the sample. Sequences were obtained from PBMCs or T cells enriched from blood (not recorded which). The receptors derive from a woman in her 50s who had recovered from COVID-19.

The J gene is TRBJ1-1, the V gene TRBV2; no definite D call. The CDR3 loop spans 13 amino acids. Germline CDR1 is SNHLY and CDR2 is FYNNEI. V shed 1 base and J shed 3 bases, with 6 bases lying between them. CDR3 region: CASSEGGYTEAFF. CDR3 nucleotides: TGTGCCAGCAGTGAAGGCGGTTACACTGAAGCTTTCTTT.

The CDR3 region has the DNA TGTGCCAGCAGCTTAGCGGCCTCCTACAATGAGCAGTTCTTC. Its protein product is CASSLAASYNEQFF. This chain joins TRBV7-9 and TRBJ2-1, with D hard to call. Germline CDR1 reads SEHNR; CDR2 reads FQNEAQ (reference sequence). Trimming removed 0 bases from V and 0 bases from J, with 3 bases in between. The CDR3 loop spans 14 amino acids.

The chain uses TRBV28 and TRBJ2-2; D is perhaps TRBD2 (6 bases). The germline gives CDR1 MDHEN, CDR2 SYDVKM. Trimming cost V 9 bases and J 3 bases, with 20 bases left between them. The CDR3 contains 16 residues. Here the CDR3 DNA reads TGTGCCAGTGGGGGTTCGGCGGGAAGGTACACCGGGGAGCTGTTTTTT. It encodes CASGGSAGRYTGELFF.

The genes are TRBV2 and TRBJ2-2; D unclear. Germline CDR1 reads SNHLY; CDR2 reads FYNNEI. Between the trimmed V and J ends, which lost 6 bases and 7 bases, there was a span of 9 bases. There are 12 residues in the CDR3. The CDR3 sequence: CASSGQVGELFF. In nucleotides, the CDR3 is TGTGCCAGCAGCGGCCAGGTCGGGGAGCTGTTTTTT.

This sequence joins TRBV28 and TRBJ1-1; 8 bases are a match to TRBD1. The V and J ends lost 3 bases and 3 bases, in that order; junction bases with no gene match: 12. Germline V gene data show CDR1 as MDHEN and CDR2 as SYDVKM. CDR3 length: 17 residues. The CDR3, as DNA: TGTGCCAGCAGTTTCCTTCGGGACAGGAGTCGTTACACTGAAGCTTTCTTT. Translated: CASSFLRDRSRYTEAFF.

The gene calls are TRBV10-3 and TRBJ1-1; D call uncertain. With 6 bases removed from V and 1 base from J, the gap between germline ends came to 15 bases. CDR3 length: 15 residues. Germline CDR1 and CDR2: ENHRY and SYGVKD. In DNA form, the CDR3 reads TGTGCCATCAGCCCCCGAGCGGGATCGAACACTGAAGCTTTCTTT. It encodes CAISPRAGSNTEAFF.

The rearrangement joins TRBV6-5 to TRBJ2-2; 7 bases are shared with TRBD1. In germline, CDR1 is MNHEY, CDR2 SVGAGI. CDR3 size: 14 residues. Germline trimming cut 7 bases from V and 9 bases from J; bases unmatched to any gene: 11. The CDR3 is CASNEDRMSRELFF. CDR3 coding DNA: TGTGCCAGCAACGAGGACAGGATGAGTAGGGAGCTGTTTTTT.

CDR3 nucleotides: TGTGCCAGCAGCTTGGGAGGGACAGGGCGGACCGGGGAGCTGTTTTTT. Protein product: CASSLGGTGRTGELFF. V usage is TRBV5-4 and J usage is TRBJ2-2, with 9 positions matching TRBD1. CDR3 length: 16 residues. The trim removed 0 bases at V and 5 bases at J, leaving 5 bases unmatched. Germline CDR1 is SGHNT and CDR2 is YYREEE (reference sequence).

The CDR3 DNA sequence: TGTGCCAGCAGCTTTCACGACAGGGTAAGAGAGCAGTTCTTC. This codes for CASSFHDRVREQFF. The chain links TRBV7-2 to TRBJ2-1; 7 bases line up with TRBD1. The CDR3 loop spans 14 amino acids. J was trimmed by 10 bases and V by 3 bases; bases with no gene match: 9. Germline lookup yields CDR1 SGHTA and CDR2 FQGNSA. Using reference TRBV7-2 and TRBJ2-1 for the parts outside the CDR3, the full variable domain is GAGVSQSPSNKVTEKGKDVELRCDPISGHTALYWYRQSLGQGLEFLIYFQGNSAPDKSGLPSDRFSAERTGGSVSTLTIQRTQQEDSAVYLCASSFHDRVREQFFGPGTRLTVL.

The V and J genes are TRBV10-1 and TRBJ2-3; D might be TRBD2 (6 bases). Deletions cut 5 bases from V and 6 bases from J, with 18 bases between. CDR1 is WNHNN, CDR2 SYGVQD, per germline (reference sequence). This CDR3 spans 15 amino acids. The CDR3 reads CASSPSWRGGDTQYF. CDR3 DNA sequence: TGCGCCAGCAGTCCCAGTTGGAGGGGTGGGGATACGCAGTATTTT.

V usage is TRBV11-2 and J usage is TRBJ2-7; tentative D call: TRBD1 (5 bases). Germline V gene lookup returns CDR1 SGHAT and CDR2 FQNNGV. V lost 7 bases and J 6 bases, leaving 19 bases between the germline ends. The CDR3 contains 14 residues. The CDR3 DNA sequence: TGTGCCAGCACCCACCAGGACATCCCTCGCGAGCAGTACTTC. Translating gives CASTHQDIPREQYF.

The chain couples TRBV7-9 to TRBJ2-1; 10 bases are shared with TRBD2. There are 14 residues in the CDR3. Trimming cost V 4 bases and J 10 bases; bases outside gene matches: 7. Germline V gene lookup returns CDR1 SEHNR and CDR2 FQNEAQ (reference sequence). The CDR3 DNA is TGTGCCAGCAGCTACGGACTAGCGGTCGAGGAGCAGTTCTTC. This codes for CASSYGLAVEEQFF.

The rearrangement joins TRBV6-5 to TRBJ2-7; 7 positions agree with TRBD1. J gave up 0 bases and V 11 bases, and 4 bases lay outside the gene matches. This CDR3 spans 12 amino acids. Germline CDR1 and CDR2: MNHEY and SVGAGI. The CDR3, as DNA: TGTGCCTTGGGGACAGTCTCCTACGAGCAGTACTTC. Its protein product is CALGTVSYEQYF.

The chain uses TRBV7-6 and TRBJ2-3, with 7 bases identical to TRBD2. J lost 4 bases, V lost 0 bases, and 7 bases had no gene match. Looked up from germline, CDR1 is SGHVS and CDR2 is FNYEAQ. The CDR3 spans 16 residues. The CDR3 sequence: CASSLALGGRADTQYF. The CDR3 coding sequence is TGTGCCAGCAGCTTAGCCCTGGGCGGGAGAGCAGATACGCAGTATTTT.

The CDR3 loop reads CASSFPTSGTSYEQYF. The CDR3 DNA reads as TGTGCCAGCAGCTTCCCGACTAGCGGGACCTCCTACGAGCAGTACTTC. The chain carries TRBV7-9 and TRBJ2-7, with 11 nucleotides matching TRBD2. The CDR3 contains 16 residues. Germline lookup yields CDR1 SEHNR and CDR2 FQNEAQ (reference sequence). The V and J ends lost 3 bases and 0 bases, in that order; junction bases with no gene match: 4.

CDR3 residues: CASSLSPVFSGANVLTF. The DNA of the CDR3 is TGTGCCAGCAGCTTGTCGCCAGTTTTCTCTGGGGCCAACGTCCTGACTTTC. This sequence joins TRBV5-6 and TRBJ2-6; D is unresolved. The CDR3 totals 17 residues. Germline CDR1 reads SGHDT; CDR2 reads YYEEEE. Between the trimmed V and J ends, which lost 1 base and 0 bases, there was a span of 11 bases.

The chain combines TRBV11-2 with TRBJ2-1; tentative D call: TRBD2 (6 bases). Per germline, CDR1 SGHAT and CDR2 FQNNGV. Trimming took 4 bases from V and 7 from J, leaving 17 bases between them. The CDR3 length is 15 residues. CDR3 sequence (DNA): TGTGCCAGCAGCTATTGGACTAACTCGCGGAATGAGCAGTTCTTC. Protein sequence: CASSYWTNSRNEQFF.

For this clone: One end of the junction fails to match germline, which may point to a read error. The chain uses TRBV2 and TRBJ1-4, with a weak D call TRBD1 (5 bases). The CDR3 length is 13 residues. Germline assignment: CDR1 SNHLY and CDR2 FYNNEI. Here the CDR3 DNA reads TGTGCCGGCAGGGAGGTGGCGGATGAAAAACTGTTTTTT. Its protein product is CAGREVADEKLFF.

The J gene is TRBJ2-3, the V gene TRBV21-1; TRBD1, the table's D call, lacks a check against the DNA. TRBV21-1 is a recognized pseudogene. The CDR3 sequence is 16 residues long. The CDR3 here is CASRPNGQEGADTQYF. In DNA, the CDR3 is TGTGCCAGCAGACCAAACGGACAGGAGGGAGCAGATACGCAGTATTTT.

As DNA, the CDR3 is TGTGCCTGGAGGCAGGGGTATAATTCACCCCTCCACTTT. Residues: CAWRQGYNSPLHF. The rearrangement joins TRBV30 to TRBJ1-6; the D gene is possibly TRBD1 (6 bases). The germline V gene has CDR1 GTSNPN and CDR2 SVGIG (reference sequence). The length of the CDR3 is 13 residues. V was clipped by 3 bases and J by 4 bases, with 7 bases between them.

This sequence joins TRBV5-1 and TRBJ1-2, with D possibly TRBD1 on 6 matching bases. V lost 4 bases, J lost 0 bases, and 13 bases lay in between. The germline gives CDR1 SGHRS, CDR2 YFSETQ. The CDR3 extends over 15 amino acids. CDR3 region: CASSPGGATNYGYTF. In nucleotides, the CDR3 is TGCGCCAGCAGCCCGGGGGGGGCCACTAACTATGGCTACACCTTC. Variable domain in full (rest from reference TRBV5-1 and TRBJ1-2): KAGVTQTPRYLIKTRGQQVTLSCSPISGHRSVSWYQQTPGQGLQFLFEYFSETQRNKGNFPGRFSGRQFSNSRSEMNVSTLELGDSALYLCASSPGGATNYGYTFGSGTRLTVV.

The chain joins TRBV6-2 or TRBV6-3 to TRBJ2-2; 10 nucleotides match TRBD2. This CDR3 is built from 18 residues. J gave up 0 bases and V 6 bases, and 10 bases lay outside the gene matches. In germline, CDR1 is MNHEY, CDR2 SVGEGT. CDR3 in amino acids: CASSLRRTSGANTGELFF. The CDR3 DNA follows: TGTGCCAGCAGCTTACGCCGGACTAGCGGAGCGAACACCGGGGAGCTGTTTTTT.

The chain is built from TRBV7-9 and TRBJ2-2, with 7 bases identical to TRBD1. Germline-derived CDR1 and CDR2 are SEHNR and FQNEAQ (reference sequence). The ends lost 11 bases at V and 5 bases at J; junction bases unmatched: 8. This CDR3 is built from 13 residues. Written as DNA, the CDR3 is TGTGCCGGACAAAGGGGGCGGACCGGGGAGCTGTTTTTT. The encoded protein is CAGQRGRTGELFF.

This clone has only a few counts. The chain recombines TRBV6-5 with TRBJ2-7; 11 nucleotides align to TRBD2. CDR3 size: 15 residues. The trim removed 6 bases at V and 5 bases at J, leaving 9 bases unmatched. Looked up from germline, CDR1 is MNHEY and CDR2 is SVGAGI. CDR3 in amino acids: CASSDATSGNHEQYF. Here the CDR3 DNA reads TGTGCCAGCAGCGATGCGACTAGCGGGAACCACGAGCAGTACTTC.

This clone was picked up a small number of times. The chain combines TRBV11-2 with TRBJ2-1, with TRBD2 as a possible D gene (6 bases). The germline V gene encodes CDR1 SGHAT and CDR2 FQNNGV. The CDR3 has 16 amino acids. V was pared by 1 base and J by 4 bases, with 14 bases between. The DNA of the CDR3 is TGTGCCAGCAGCTTAGGCGGGACTTCGAGATACAATGAGCAGTTCTTC. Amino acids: CASSLGGTSRYNEQFF.

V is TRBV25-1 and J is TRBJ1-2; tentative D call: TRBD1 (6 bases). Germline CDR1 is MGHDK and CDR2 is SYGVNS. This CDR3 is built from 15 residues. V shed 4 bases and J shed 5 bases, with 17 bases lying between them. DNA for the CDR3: TGTGCCAGCAGTGGCCCCGAACAGGGTCGGTATGGCTACACCTTC. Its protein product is CASSGPEQGRYGYTF.

This chain's CDR3 is CASTTGGEQYF. The CDR3 DNA follows: TGCGCCAGCACCACAGGGGGCGAGCAGTACTTC. The chain links TRBV5-1 to TRBJ2-7, with 8 positions matching TRBD1. There are 11 residues in the CDR3. Germline V lookup: CDR1 SGHRS, CDR2 YFSETQ. Unmatched junction bases numbered 2, after V lost 6 bases and J lost 6 bases.

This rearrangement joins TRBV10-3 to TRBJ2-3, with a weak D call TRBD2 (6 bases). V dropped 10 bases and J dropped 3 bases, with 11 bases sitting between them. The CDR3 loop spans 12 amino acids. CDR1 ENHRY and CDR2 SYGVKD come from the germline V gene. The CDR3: CATLGGTDTQYF. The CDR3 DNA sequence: TGTGCCACCCTTGGGGGGACAGATACGCAGTATTTT.

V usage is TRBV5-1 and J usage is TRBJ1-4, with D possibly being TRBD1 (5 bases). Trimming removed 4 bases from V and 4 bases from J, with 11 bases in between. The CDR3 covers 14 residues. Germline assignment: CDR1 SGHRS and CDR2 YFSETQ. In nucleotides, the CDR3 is TGCGCCAGCAGCGCGGGACTGGTTAATGAAAAACTGTTTTTT. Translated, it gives CASSAGLVNEKLFF.